This entry concerns a single TCR beta chain. The sample is drawn from a study of blood T cell repertoires in COVID-19. In the original workflow: Reference gene primer amplification yielded estimated nucleated cell counts. Assay used: immunoSEQ multiplex PCR; TCRdb lists only in-frame clones, some missing. That table furnishes V, J and clone size, whereas the DNA furnished D and trimming. Of over 75,000 clones in the sample, 70% to 85% are singletons; the top ten hold about 10%. Germline V gene lookup returns CDR1 SGHTA and CDR2 FQGTGA. The CDR3 runs to 13 residues. V gave up 5 bases and J gave up 2 bases; unmatched junction bases: 2.

The specimen was peripheral blood. The clonotype was recovered from a man aged 65 to 79 with acute or convalescent COVID-19. The rearrangement uses TRBV7-3 and TRBJ2-5, with 7 bases aligning to TRBD2. The CDR3 loop reads CASSRGLQETQYF. As DNA, the CDR3 is TGTGCCAGCAGCAGGGGACTACAAGAGACCCAGTACTTC.